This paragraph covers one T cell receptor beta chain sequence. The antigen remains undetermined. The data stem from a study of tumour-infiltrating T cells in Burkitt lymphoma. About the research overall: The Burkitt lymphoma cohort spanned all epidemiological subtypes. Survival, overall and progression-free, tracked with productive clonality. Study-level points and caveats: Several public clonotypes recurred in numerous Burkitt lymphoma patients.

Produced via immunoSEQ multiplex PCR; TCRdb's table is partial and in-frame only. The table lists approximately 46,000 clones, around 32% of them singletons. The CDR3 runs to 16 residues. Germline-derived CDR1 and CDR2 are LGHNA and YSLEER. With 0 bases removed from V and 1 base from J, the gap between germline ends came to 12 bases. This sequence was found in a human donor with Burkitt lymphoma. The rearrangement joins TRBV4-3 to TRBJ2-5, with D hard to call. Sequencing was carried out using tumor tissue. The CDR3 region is CASSQDSAQFQETQYF. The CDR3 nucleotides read TGCGCCAGCAGCCAAGATTCGGCGCAATTCCAAGAGACCCAGTACTTC.